This TCR beta chain was identified during a study of cytomegalovirus exposure and HLA in healthy donors. The study's findings and limits: The productive fraction for most TCR beta V segments was about 90% or about 30% in an earlier analysis.

The V gene lost 4 bases and the J gene lost 3 bases, with 6 bases spanning the gap. Germline V gene data show CDR1 as SGHTA and CDR2 as FQGNSA. CDR3 length: 12 residues. A word on this clone: The target antigen is unknown.

PCR employed 60 Vbeta and 13 Jbeta primers. The method was immunoSEQ multiplex PCR; TCRdb's version includes in-frame clones alone and lacks a portion of them. The sample contains 110,000 or so clones, roughly 80% of which appear only once. Sequencing was done on a sample of PBMCs. The chain recombines TRBV7-2 with TRBJ1-2; D is unresolved. This TCR came from a woman between 45 and 65 years old in good health and CMV-seropositive. The CDR3 sequence is CASSSYDYGYTF. The CDR3 bases are TGTGCCAGCAGCTCTTATGACTATGGCTACACCTTC.